The 4 T cell receptor beta chains below were found in one sample sequenced in a study of T cell responses to AZD1222 COVID-19 vaccine. Clones were sequenced by immunoSEQ multiplex PCR, and TCRdb holds only the in-frame ones, with some missing. The repertoire consists of roughly 140,000 clones, with approximately 88% occurring once and the leading ten covering 3% to 4%. Sequencing was performed on peripheral blood, taken on day 0 of MenACWY control vaccination. These receptors were taken from an adult in good health.

The chain couples TRBV4-3 to TRBJ2-2, with 12 bases that match TRBD2. V shed 0 bases and J 1 base; nucleotides not matched to a gene: 6. From germline, CDR1 is LGHNA and CDR2 YSLEER. CDR3 length equals 19 residues. CDR3 DNA: TGCGCCAGCAGCCAAGATTGGCTAGCGGGAGGGAAGAACACCGGGGAGCTGTTTTTT. It codes for CASSQDWLAGGKNTGELFF.

The genes are TRBV4-3 and TRBJ2-2; D may correspond to TRBD1 or TRBD2 (6 bases each). CDR3 length: 16 residues. Germline CDR1 reads LGHNA; CDR2 reads YSLEER. V lost 4 bases and J 6 bases, leaving 18 bases between the germline ends. The CDR3 nucleotides read TGCGCCAGCAGCCCCGGTGGGGGGCCGGAGGCCGGGGAGCTGTTTTTT. This translates into CASSPGGGPEAGELFF.

The genes are TRBV12-3 or TRBV12-4 and TRBJ1-2, with 8 nucleotides matching TRBD1. Trimming took 4 bases from V and 8 from J; bases not matched to a gene: 6. This CDR3 contains 13 residues. CDR3 loop: CASSSRTGRGYTF. CDR3 coding DNA: TGTGCCAGCAGTTCCCGGACAGGGCGAGGCTACACCTTC.

The V call is TRBV5-8, the J call TRBJ1-5, with D unclear. V was pared by 2 bases and J by 4 bases, with 4 bases between. Germline V gives CDR1 SGHTS, CDR2 YDEGEE. This CDR3 comprises 12 residues. Here the CDR3 DNA reads TGTGCCAGCAGCTTCTATAATCAGCCCCAGCATTTT. As protein: CASSFYNQPQHF.